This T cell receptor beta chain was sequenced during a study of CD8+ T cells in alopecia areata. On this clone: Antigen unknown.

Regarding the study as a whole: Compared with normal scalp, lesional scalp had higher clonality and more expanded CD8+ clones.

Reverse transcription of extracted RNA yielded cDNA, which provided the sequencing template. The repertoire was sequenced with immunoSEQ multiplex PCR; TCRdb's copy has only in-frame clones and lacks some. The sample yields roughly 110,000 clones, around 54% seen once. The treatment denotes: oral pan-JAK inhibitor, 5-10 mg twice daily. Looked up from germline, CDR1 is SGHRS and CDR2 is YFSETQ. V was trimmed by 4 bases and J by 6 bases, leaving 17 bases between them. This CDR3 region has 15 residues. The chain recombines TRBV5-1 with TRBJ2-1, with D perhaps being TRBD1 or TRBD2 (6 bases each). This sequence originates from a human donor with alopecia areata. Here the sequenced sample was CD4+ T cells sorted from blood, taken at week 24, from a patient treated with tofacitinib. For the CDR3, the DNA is TGCGCCAGCAGCCAACCCGGGACGGGGGCCAATGAGCAGTTCTTC. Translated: CASSQPGTGANEQFF.